Below, 23 T cell receptor beta chains from the same sample are listed, as sequenced in a study of blood T cell repertoires in COVID-19. The assay was immunoSEQ multiplex PCR, and TCRdb's table has in-frame clones only and misses some. The profile shows fewer than 90,000 clones, about 91% of them singletons. The sample comprised peripheral blood. The receptor source for this set is a woman aged 80 or older with active or convalescent COVID-19.

The V and J genes are TRBV24-1 and TRBJ2-2; 10 bases align to TRBD2. Per germline, CDR1 KGHDR and CDR2 SFDVKD. This CDR3 has 17 amino acids. V trimming: 3 bases; J trimming: 1 base; junction bases outside the gene matches: 4. CDR3 in DNA: TGTGCCACCAGTGATACTAGCGGGGCGAAGAACACCGGGGAGCTGTTTTTT. It specifies CATSDTSGAKNTGELFF.

This chain uses TRBV7-2 with TRBJ2-1; 11 nucleotides line up with TRBD1. Germline V CDR1 and CDR2: SGHTA, FQGNSA. The CDR3 consists of 14 residues. The V gene end was trimmed by 5 bases and the J gene end by 9 bases; junction bases not matched to a gene: 6. The CDR3 DNA reads TGTGCCAGCAGCCCCGGGACAGGGGGTGGTGAGCAGTTCTTC. Its translation is CASSPGTGGGEQFF.

The V call is TRBV7-2, the J call TRBJ1-2, with a tentative D call TRBD1 (5 bases). Germline CDR1 and CDR2: SGHTA and FQGNSA. This CDR3 has 15 amino acids. V lost 6 bases, J lost 4 bases, and 18 bases lay in between. CDR3 sequence reads: CASRNLAGTVYGYTF. For the CDR3, the DNA is TGTGCCAGCAGGAACTTAGCTGGGACTGTCTATGGCTACACCTTC.

The J gene is TRBJ1-1, the V gene TRBV6-5; maybe TRBD1 (6 bases). Deletions cut 4 bases from V and 1 base from J, with 13 bases between. CDR3 length: 15 residues. Germline-derived CDR1 and CDR2 are MNHEY and SVGAGI. For the CDR3, the DNA is TGTGCCAGCAGTTTTCCGGGACAACCGAACACTGAAGCTTTCTTT. As protein: CASSFPGQPNTEAFF.

V gene TRBV6-1 combines with J gene TRBJ1-1, with D possibly being TRBD1 (5 bases). Per the germline V gene, CDR1 is MNHNS and CDR2 is SASEGT. V lost 1 base and J lost 0, with 9 bases in between. There are 15 residues in the CDR3. The CDR3 is CASSEVWGLNTEAFF. Written as DNA, the CDR3 is TGTGCCAGCAGTGAAGTGTGGGGCCTGAACACTGAAGCTTTCTTT.

This chain links TRBV2 with TRBJ1-2; D is possibly TRBD1 (6 bases). V was trimmed by 4 bases and J by 7 bases, leaving 19 bases between them. Germline V gene sequence: CDR1 SNHLY, CDR2 FYNNEI. The CDR3 loop spans 15 amino acids. The CDR3 reads CASSGSQGLRAGYTF. CDR3 nucleotides: TGTGCCAGCAGTGGAAGTCAGGGGCTCCGCGCTGGCTACACCTTC.

This chain joins TRBV30 and TRBJ1-1, with 7 positions matching TRBD1. CDR1 is GTSNPN and CDR2 is SVGIG in the germline V gene (reference sequence). The CDR3 runs to 12 residues. With V trimmed by 2 bases and J by 11 bases, 8 bases remained unmatched. The CDR3 nucleotides read TGTGCCTGGAGTCCGCGACAGGGAAGGGCTTTCTTT. Its protein is CAWSPRQGRAFF.

This clone was detected only a few times. This chain uses TRBV24-1 with TRBJ2-1, with TRBD2 identical over 15 bases. CDR1 KGHDR and CDR2 SFDVKD come from the germline V gene. Germline trimming cut 5 bases from V and 5 bases from J; bases unmatched to any gene: 15. The CDR3 is made up of 20 amino acids. The CDR3 region is CATSGGNFGTSGGPNNEQFF. CDR3 coding DNA: TGTGCCACCAGTGGTGGGAACTTTGGGACTAGCGGGGGGCCGAACAATGAGCAGTTCTTC.

The rearrangement joins TRBV5-8 to TRBJ1-2; 7 bases fit TRBD1. The J segment lost 3 bases and the V segment lost 4 bases, leaving 9 bases of the junction unmatched. This CDR3 has 15 residues. In germline, CDR1 is SGHTS, CDR2 YDEGEE. CDR3: CASSPRDSRDYGYTF. DNA for the CDR3: TGTGCCAGCAGCCCCAGGGACAGTCGCGACTATGGCTACACCTTC.

The chain recombines TRBV10-1 with TRBJ2-2, with D perhaps matching TRBD2 (6 bases). CDR3 size: 14 residues. Deletions cut 5 bases from V and 0 bases from J, with 7 bases between. The germline gives CDR1 WNHNN, CDR2 SYGVQD (reference sequence). CDR3 residues: CASSWGANTGELFF. Here the CDR3 DNA reads TGCGCCAGCAGTTGGGGGGCGAACACCGGGGAGCTGTTTTTT.

The gene calls are TRBV5-4 and TRBJ1-2; possible D gene TRBD1, 5 bases. Germline loops: CDR1 SGHNT, CDR2 YYREEE (reference sequence). Trimming removed 3 bases from V and 4 bases from J, with 19 bases in between. This CDR3 region has 16 residues. CDR3 region: CASSSSPGGAGYGYTF. The CDR3 DNA reads as TGTGCCAGCAGCTCCTCCCCGGGGGGAGCGGGCTATGGCTACACCTTC.

V gene TRBV14 combines with J gene TRBJ1-1; the D gene is possibly TRBD1 (6 bases). V gave up 3 bases and J gave up 4 bases, with 15 bases separating them. This CDR3 is 15 amino acids long. Germline loops: CDR1 SGHDN, CDR2 FVKESK. In nucleotides, the CDR3 is TGTGCCAGCAGCCACCCTCGGCAGGGGAGCACTGAAGCTTTCTTT. This sequence encodes CASSHPRQGSTEAFF.

The gene calls are TRBV5-6 and TRBJ1-2; possible D gene TRBD1, 5 bases. The germline gives CDR1 SGHDT, CDR2 YYEEEE. The V gene lost 4 bases and the J gene lost 4 bases, with 17 bases spanning the gap. There are 15 residues in the CDR3. For the CDR3, the DNA is TGTGCCAGCAGCCCGGGACCGGTCGGGGGCTATGGCTACACCTTC. Residues: CASSPGPVGGYGYTF.

This CDR3 is CASSLSPHTGELFF. CDR3 in DNA: TGCGCCAGCAGCTTGAGCCCTCACACCGGGGAGCTGTTTTTT. The chain is built from TRBV5-1 and TRBJ2-2; D ambiguous. V shed 1 base and J shed 3 bases, with 7 bases lying between them. The CDR3 runs to 14 residues. Germline V CDR1 and CDR2: SGHRS, YFSETQ.

V gene TRBV25-1 combines with J gene TRBJ2-5; 8 bases match TRBD2. Germline values: CDR1 MGHDK, CDR2 SYGVNS. The CDR3 has 16 residues. The V segment lost 6 bases and the J segment 4 bases; nucleotides outside the gene matches: 13. CDR3 residues: CASSRPLGAGGETQYF. DNA for the CDR3: TGTGCCAGCAGCCGTCCCCTGGGGGCGGGGGGAGAGACCCAGTACTTC.

V usage is TRBV12-3 or TRBV12-4 and J usage is TRBJ2-1, with D maybe TRBD1 (5 bases). CDR3 length: 11 residues. The V end was cut by 5 bases, the J end by 10 bases, with 9 bases between. CDR3 loop: CASSLPGEQFF. In DNA, the CDR3 is TGTGCCAGCAGTCTCCCAGGGGAGCAGTTCTTC.

V is TRBV9 and J is TRBJ2-7, with TRBD1 matching over 7 bases. Germline V lookup: CDR1 SGDLS, CDR2 YYNGEE. This CDR3 comprises 15 residues. J was trimmed by 5 bases and V by 3 bases; bases with no gene match: 11. In DNA, the CDR3 is TGTGCCAGCAGCGAGAGGGGGCAGGGTAGGAACGAGCAGTACTTC. This translates into CASSERGQGRNEQYF.

The chain combines TRBV6-2 or TRBV6-3 with TRBJ2-3, with 7 bases lining up with TRBD2. The CDR3 consists of 16 residues. After removal of 0 bases from V and 2 bases from J, the junction contained 5 bases not matched to a gene. The germline CDR1 and CDR2 sequences are MNHEY and SVGEGT. CDR3 bases: TGTGCCAGCAGTTACTCTCCCGGGGGGACCACAGATACGCAGTATTTT. It specifies CASSYSPGGTTDTQYF.

V gene TRBV7-2 combines with J gene TRBJ2-7; 7 bases line up with TRBD2. Germline trimming cut 2 bases from V and 4 bases from J; bases unmatched to any gene: 8. Germline-derived CDR1 and CDR2 are SGHTA and FQGNSA. This CDR3 has 15 amino acids. The CDR3 reads CASSLTGGLGYEQYF. In DNA, the CDR3 is TGTGCCAGCAGCTTAACGGGAGGACTGGGTTACGAGCAGTACTTC.

This chain links TRBV2 with TRBJ1-5; D is possibly TRBD1 (6 bases). Trimming removed 6 bases from V and 3 bases from J, with 15 bases in between. In germline, CDR1 is SNHLY, CDR2 FYNNEI. This CDR3 region has 15 residues. CDR3 protein: CASSLDSPYNQPQHF. In nucleotides, the CDR3 is TGTGCCAGCAGCCTGGACAGCCCTTACAATCAGCCCCAGCATTTT.

This chain links TRBV19 with TRBJ1-1, with 8 bases lining up with TRBD1. This CDR3 spans 16 amino acids. Trimming cost V 3 bases and J 1 base; bases outside gene matches: 7. Germline CDR1 LNHDA, CDR2 SQIVND (reference sequence). The CDR3 region has the DNA TGTGCCAGTAGTATCCGGCAGGGGGCCTGGAACACTGAAGCTTTCTTT. Protein product: CASSIRQGAWNTEAFF.

This clone has more than one count but fewer than ten. As DNA, the CDR3 is TGTGCCAGCAGTTACTCCCCGCAGGGTGGATACGAGCAGTACTTC. Amino acids: CASSYSPQGGYEQYF. V is TRBV6-5 and J is TRBJ2-7; D may be TRBD1 (5 bases). Between the trimmed V and J ends, which lost 0 bases and 4 bases, there was a span of 13 bases. CDR1 MNHEY and CDR2 SVGAGI come from the germline V gene. The CDR3 length is 15 residues.

The V call is TRBV5-1, the J call TRBJ2-3; D gene uncertain. The germline gives CDR1 SGHRS, CDR2 YFSETQ. The CDR3 runs to 13 residues. Trimming left V 0 bases short and J 6 bases short, with 8 bases between. The CDR3 nucleotides are TGCGCCAGCAGCTTGGCCTTGCGGGATACGCAGTATTTT. Protein: CASSLALRDTQYF.